This TCR beta chain was identified in a study of T cells in Graves' hyperthyroidism and ophthalmopathy. Comment on this clonotype: Just one base apart from a much larger clone, this may be a read error.

The length of the CDR3 is 15 residues. Germline V gives CDR1 SNHLY, CDR2 FYNNEI. TCR beta CDR3 sequences were amplified from RNA transcripts. A set of HTBI primers served as the primers for a first-round RT-PCR of the TCR CDR3. MiXCR, applied by TCRdb to the multiplex PCR reads, yields one record per CDR3 protein. The sample lists roughly 700,000 distinct CDR3 sequences; 35% were seen once. The receptor comes from a woman in her forties with Graves' hyperthyroidism. The sample taken for sequencing was blood. This rearrangement joins TRBV2 to TRBJ1-6; 10 bases match TRBD1. The CDR3: CANSSGQGHGSPLHF. CDR3 bases: TGTGCCAACAGTTCGGGACAGGGGCACGGTTCACCCCTCCACTTT. Together with reference TRBV2 and TRBJ1-6, the CDR3 gives the full variable domain: EPEVTQTPSHQVTQMGQEVILRCVPISNHLYFYWYRQILGQKVEFLVSFYNNEISEKSEIFDDQFSVERPDGSNFTLKIRSTKLEDSAMYFCANSSGQGHGSPLHFGNGTRLTVT.